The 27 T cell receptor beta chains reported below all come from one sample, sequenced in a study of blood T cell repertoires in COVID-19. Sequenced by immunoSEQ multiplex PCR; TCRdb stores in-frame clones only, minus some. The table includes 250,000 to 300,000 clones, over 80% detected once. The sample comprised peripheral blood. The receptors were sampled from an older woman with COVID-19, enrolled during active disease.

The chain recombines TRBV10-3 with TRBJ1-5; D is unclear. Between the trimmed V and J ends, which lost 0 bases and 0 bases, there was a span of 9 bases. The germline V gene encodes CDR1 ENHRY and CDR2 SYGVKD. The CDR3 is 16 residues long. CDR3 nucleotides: TGTGCCATCAGTGAGTCGAGGGAACTTAGCAATCAGCCCCAGCATTTT. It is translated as CAISESRELSNQPQHF.

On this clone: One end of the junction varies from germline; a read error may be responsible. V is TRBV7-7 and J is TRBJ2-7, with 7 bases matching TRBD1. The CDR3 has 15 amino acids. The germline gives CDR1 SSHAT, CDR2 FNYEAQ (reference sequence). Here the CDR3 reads CASSFSEGAGYEQYF. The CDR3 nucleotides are TGTGCTAGCAGCTTCTCCGAGGGGGCTGGGTACGAGCAGTACTTC.

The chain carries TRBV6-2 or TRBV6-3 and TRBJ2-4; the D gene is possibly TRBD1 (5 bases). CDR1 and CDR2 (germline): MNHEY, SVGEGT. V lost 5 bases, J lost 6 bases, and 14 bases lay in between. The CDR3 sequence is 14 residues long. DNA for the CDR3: TGTGCCAGCAGTCCCAGACAGCCACCAAACATTCAGTACTTC. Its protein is CASSPRQPPNIQYF.

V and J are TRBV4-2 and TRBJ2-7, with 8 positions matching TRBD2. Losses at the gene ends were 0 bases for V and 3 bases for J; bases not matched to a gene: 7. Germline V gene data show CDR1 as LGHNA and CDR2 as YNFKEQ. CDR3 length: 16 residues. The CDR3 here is CASSQEGGLVNYEQYF. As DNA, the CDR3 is TGTGCCAGCAGCCAAGAAGGGGGACTAGTAAACTACGAGCAGTACTTC.

This CDR3 reads CSMTGPQETQYF. The CDR3 DNA reads TGCAGTATGACAGGGCCTCAAGAGACCCAGTACTTC. The chain couples TRBV29-1 to TRBJ2-5, with 7 bases identical to TRBD1. The CDR3 is made up of 12 amino acids. Germline V gene data show CDR1 as SQVTM and CDR2 as ANQGSEA.

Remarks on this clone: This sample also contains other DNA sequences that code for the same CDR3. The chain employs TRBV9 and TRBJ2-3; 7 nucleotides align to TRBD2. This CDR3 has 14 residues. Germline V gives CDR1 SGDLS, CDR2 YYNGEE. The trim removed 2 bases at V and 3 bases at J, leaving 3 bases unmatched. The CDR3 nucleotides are TGTGCCAGCAGCGTGGCGGGAGAGACAGATACGCAGTATTTT. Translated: CASSVAGETDTQYF. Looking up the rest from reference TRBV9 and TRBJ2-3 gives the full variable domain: DSGVTQTPKHLITATGQRVTLRCSPRSGDLSVYWYQQSLDQGLQFLIQYYNGEERAKGNILERFSAQQFPDLHSELNLSSLELGDSALYFCASSVAGETDTQYFGPGTRLTVL.

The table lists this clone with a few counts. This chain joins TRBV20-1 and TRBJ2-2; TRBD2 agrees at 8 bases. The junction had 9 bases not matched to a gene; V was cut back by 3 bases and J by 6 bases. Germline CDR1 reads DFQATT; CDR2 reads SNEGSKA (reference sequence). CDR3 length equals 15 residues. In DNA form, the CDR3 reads TGCAGTGCTAGTAAGGGACTAGTGCCTCCCGGGGAGCTGTTTTTT. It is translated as CSASKGLVPPGELFF.

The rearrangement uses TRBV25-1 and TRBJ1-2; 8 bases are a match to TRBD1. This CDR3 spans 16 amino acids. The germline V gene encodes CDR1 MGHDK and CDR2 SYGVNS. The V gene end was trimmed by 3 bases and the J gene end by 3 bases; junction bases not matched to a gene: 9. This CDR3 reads CASSDSPRGLYYGYTF. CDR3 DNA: TGTGCCAGCAGTGACAGCCCCAGGGGGCTGTACTATGGCTACACCTTC.

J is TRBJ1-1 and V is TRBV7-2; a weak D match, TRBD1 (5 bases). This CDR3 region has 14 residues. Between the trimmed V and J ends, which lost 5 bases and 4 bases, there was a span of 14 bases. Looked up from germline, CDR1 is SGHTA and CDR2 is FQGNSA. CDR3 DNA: TGTGCCAGCAGCCCCCAGGGTGGCGCCACTGAAGCTTTCTTT. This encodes CASSPQGGATEAFF. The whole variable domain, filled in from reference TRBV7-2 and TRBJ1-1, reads GAGVSQSPSNKVTEKGKDVELRCDPISGHTALYWYRQSLGQGLEFLIYFQGNSAPDKSGLPSDRFSAERTGGSVSTLTIQRTQQEDSAVYLCASSPQGGATEAFFGQGTRLTVV.

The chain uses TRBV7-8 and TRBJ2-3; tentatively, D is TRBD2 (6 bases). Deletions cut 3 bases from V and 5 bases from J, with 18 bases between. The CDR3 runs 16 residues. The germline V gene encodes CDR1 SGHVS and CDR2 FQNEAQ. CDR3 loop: CASSLGYRGGLDTQYF. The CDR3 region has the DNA TGTGCCAGCAGCTTGGGATACCGTGGAGGGTTAGATACGCAGTATTTT.

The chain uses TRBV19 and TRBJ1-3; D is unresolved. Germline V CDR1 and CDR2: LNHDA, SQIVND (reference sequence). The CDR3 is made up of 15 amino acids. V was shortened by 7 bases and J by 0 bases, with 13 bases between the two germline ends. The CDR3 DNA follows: TGTGCCAGTAATAGCCAAACTCGCTCTGGAAACACCATATATTTT. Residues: CASNSQTRSGNTIYF.

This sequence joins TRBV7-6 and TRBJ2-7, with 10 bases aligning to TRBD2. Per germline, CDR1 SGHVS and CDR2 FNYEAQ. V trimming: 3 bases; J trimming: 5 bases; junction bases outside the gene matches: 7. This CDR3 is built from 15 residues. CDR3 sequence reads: CASSFSSGSWNEQYF. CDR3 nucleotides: TGTGCCAGCAGCTTCTCTAGCGGGAGTTGGAACGAGCAGTACTTC.

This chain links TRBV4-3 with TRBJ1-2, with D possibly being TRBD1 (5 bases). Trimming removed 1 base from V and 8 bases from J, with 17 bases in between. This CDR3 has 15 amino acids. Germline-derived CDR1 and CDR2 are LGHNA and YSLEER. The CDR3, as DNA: TGCGCCAGCAGCCAAGTCTCCCTCACAGGATCGGGCTACACCTTC. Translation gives CASSQVSLTGSGYTF.

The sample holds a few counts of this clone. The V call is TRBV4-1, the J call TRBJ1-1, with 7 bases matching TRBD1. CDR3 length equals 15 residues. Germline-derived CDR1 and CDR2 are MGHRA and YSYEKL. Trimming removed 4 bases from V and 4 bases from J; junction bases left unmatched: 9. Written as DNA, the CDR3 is TGCGCCAGCAGCCCAGCGACAGGGACTGCCACTGAAGCTTTCTTT. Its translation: CASSPATGTATEAFF.

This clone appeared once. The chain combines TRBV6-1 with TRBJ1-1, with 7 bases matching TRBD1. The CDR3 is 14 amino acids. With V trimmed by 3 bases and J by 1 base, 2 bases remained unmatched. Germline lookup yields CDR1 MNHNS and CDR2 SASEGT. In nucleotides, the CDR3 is TGTGCCAGCAGTGAGCGACAGGGGAACACTGAAGCTTTCTTT. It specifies CASSERQGNTEAFF.

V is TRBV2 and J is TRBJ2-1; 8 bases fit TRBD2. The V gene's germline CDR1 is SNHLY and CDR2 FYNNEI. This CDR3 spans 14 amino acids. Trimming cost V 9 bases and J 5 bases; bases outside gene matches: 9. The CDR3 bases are TGTGCCAGTGACGATAGCGGGAACGACAATGAGCAGTTCTTC. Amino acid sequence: CASDDSGNDNEQFF.

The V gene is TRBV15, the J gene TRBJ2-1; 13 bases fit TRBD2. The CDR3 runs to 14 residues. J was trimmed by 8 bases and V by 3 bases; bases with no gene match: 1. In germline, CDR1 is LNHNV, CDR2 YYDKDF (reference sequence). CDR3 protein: CATSRTSGRYEQFF. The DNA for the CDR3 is TGTGCCACCAGCAGGACTAGCGGGAGGTATGAGCAGTTCTTC.

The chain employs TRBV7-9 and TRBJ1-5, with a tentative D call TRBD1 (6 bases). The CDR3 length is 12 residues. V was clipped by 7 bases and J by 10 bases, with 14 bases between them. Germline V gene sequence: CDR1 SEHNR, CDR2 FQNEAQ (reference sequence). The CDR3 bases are TGTGCCAGCACCGTGGGGGCCCTACCCCAGCATTTT. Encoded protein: CASTVGALPQHF.

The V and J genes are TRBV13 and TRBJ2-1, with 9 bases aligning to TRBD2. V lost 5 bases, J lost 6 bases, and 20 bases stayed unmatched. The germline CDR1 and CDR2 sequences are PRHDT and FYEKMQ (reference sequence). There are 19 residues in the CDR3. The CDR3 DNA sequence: TGTGCCAGCAGCCCATTACAGGGTTACTTAGCGGGAGCCCCCAATGAGCAGTTCTTC. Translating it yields CASSPLQGYLAGAPNEQFF. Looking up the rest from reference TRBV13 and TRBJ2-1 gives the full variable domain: AAGVIQSPRHLIKEKRETATLKCYPIPRHDTVYWYQQGPGQDPQFLISFYEKMQSDKGSIPDRFSAQQFSDYHSELNMSSLELGDSALYFCASSPLQGYLAGAPNEQFFGPGTRLTVL.

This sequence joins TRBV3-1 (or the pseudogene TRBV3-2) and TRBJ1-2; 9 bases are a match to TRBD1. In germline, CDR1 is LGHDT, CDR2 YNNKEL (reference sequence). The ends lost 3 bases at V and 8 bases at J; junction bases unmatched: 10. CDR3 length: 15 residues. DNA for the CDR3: TGTGCCAGCAGCCAGTCTGGACAGGGGCGTGAGGGCTACACCTTC. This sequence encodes CASSQSGQGREGYTF.

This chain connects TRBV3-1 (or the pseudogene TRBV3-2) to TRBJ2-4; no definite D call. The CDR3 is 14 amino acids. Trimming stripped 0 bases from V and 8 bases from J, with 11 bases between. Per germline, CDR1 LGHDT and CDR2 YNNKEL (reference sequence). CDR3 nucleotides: TGTGCCAGCAGCCAAGACGGCTCCCAGGACATTCAGTACTTC. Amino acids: CASSQDGSQDIQYF.

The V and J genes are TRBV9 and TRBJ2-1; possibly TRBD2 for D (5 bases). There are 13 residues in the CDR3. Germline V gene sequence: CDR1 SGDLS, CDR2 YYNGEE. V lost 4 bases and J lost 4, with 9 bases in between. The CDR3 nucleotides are TGTGCCAGCAGCAAAACTAGATACAATGAGCAGTTCTTC. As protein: CASSKTRYNEQFF.

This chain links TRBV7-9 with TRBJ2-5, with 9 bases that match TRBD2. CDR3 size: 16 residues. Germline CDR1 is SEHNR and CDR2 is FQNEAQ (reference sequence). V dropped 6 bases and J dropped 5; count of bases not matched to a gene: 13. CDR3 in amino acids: CASRGQLSGSLETQYF. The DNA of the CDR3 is TGTGCCAGCAGAGGACAGCTTAGCGGGAGTTTGGAGACCCAGTACTTC.

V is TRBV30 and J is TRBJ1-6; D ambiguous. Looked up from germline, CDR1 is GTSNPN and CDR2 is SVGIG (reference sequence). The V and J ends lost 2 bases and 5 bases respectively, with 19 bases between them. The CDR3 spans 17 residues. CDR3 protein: CAWSIRQNSADNSPLHF. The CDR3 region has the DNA TGTGCCTGGAGTATCAGACAAAACTCAGCCGATAATTCACCCCTCCACTTT. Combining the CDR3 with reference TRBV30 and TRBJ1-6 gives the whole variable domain SQTIHQWPATLVQPVGSPLSLECTVEGTSNPNLYWYRQAAGRGLQLLFYSVGIGQISSEVPQNLSASRPQDRQFILSSKKLLLSDSGFYLCAWSIRQNSADNSPLHFGNGTRLTVT.

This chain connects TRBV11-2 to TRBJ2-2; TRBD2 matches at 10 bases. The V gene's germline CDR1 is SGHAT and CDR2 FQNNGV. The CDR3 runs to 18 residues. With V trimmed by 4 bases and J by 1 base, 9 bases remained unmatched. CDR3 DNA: TGTGCCAGCAGCTATCTAGCGGGAGATCTACAGAACACCGGGGAGCTGTTTTTT. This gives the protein CASSYLAGDLQNTGELFF.

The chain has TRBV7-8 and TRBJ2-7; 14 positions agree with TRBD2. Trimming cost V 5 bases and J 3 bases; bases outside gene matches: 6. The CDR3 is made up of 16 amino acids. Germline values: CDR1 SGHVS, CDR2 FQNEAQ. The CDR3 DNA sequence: TGTGCCAGCAGCCGAGGACTAGCGGGAGGCCTCTACGAGCAGTACTTC. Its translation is CASSRGLAGGLYEQYF.

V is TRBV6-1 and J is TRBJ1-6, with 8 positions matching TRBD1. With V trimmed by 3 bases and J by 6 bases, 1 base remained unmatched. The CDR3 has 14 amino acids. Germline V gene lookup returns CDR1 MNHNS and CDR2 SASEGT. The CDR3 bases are TGTGCCAGCAGTGAGGGACAGGCTAATTCACCCCTCCACTTT. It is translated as CASSEGQANSPLHF.